Sequencing of this T cell receptor beta chain was carried out in a study of cytomegalovirus exposure and HLA in healthy donors. Across the whole study: The roughly 110 validation repertoires were reported in a later analysis to have been generated on the same platform as the roughly 630 first-cohort repertoires. The study, taken as a whole, reports: TCR beta chains numbering more than 150 were designated cytomegalovirus-associated.

Profiled with immunoSEQ multiplex PCR; TCRdb holds only in-frame clones, not every one. The sample lists 200,000 to 300,000 clones, 90% seen once, with roughly 3% in the top ten. The donors were in the approximately 120-subject validation cohort, distinct from the approximately 610-subject first cohort. In regard to this clone: What it binds is unknown.

This receptor was identified in a woman aged 25 to 39 in good health and CMV-seronegative. Sequenced: PBMCs.

CDR3 sequence (DNA): TGTGCCACCGAACTTAGCGGGACGAGCACAGATACGCAGTATTTT. Its protein product is CATELSGTSTDTQYF. V is TRBV5-8 and J is TRBJ2-3, with 8 bases matching TRBD2. The CDR3 totals 15 residues. The germline V gene has CDR1 SGHTS and CDR2 YDEGEE. Trimming cost V 9 bases and J 0 bases; bases outside gene matches: 9.